The rows below give T cell receptor beta chains drawn from one sample of a study of beta chain features in type 1 diabetes. Some clones are missing from TCRdb's copy, which holds only in-frame ones; the method was immunoSEQ multiplex PCR. This table has some 660,000 clones, around 15% appearing once. The sample comprised naive CD4+ T cells from blood. Receptors were obtained from a man aged 18 to 30 with type 1 diabetes. CDR3s include the opening cysteine and the closing phenylalanine or tryptophan. A D gene is named only where the DNA matches it firmly. Where a row states a size, it is once, few, many or the class of an expanded clone; other rows omit it.

CDR3nt	CDR3aa	j_gene	abundance	d_gene	v_gene
TGTGCCAGCAGTAAAACAGGGGAAGAGACCCAGTACTTC	CASSKTGEETQYF	TRBJ2-5	few	TRBD1	TRBV27
TGTGCCAGCAGCTTAGCGGGACAGGGGTTTCAACAGCCCCAGCATTTT	CASSLAGQGFQQPQHF	TRBJ1-5	NA	TRBD1	TRBV7-6
TGTGCCTGGAGTGTACCCGGATCGGAGACCCAGTACTTC	CAWSVPGSETQYF	TRBJ2-5	NA	NA	TRBV30
TGTGCCAGCAACCCAGCGGGGGGTTACGAGCAGTACTTC	CASNPAGGYEQYF	TRBJ2-7	few	TRBD2	TRBV25-1
TGTGCCAGCAGTTTAGGTGGCAGGGGGAGGCAAGAGACCCAGTACTTC	CASSLGGRGRQETQYF	TRBJ2-5	NA	NA	TRBV28
TGTGCCACCAGCACTCTCGGGGTCGGAACCAGGGCTATGGATACGCAGTATTTT	CATSTLGVGTRAMDTQYF	TRBJ2-3	NA	NA	TRBV15
TGTGCCTGGAGTGTAGGTTCCGGTATCGAGGGAGATACGCAGTATTTT	CAWSVGSGIEGDTQYF	TRBJ2-3	NA	NA	TRBV30
TGCGCCAGCAGCCCGACAGGTCCGGGGGAGCAGTACTTC	CASSPTGPGEQYF	TRBJ2-7	NA	NA	TRBV5-1
TGTGCCAGCAGCTTAGCGGGGAATTTGGAGACCCAGTACTTC	CASSLAGNLETQYF	TRBJ2-5	NA	NA	TRBV7-9
TGTGCCTGGGGAAAGAGGAACACTGAAGCTTTCTTT	CAWGKRNTEAFF	TRBJ1-1	few	NA	TRBV30
TGTGCCTGGAGTGTACGGGTGGGACCCTACAATGAGCAGTTCTTC	CAWSVRVGPYNEQFF	TRBJ2-1	few	NA	TRBV30
TGTGCCAGCAGCTTAAGTAGTAGCCAAGAGACCCAGTACTTC	CASSLSSSQETQYF	TRBJ2-5	few	NA	TRBV7-9
TGCAGCACCTTTGGGGGGCCCACAGATACGCAGTATTTT	CSTFGGPTDTQYF	TRBJ2-3	few	NA	TRBV29-1
TGTGCCAGCAGCATTCTGACAGGATCCGTCCCAGATACGCAGTATTTT	CASSILTGSVPDTQYF	TRBJ2-3	few	NA	TRBV7-2
TGCGCCAGCAGCCCCCGGGGACCCGGGGAGCTGTTTTTT	CASSPRGPGELFF	TRBJ2-2	NA	NA	TRBV5-1
TGCAGTGCTAGGCCCCCGGGAGGCTACACCTTC	CSARPPGGYTF	TRBJ1-2	NA	NA	TRBV20-1
TGCGCCAGCAGCTTAGGGGGACAAGAGACCCAGTACTTC	CASSLGGQETQYF	TRBJ2-5	NA	NA	TRBV5-1
TGTGCCAGCAGCCATGGACAGTCGGAGACCGGTACGCAGTATTTT	CASSHGQSETGTQYF	TRBJ2-3	few	NA	TRBV4-2
TGTGCCAGCAGACAGGGCCTTTCACCCCTCCACTTT	CASRQGLSPLHF	TRBJ1-6	NA	NA	TRBV27
TGTGCCAGCAGTTCTTTGACTAGGAGCCAAGAGACCCAGTACTTC	CASSSLTRSQETQYF	TRBJ2-5	few	NA	TRBV28
TGCGCCAGCACCTCGACAGAGTACACTGAAGCTTTCTTT	CASTSTEYTEAFF	TRBJ1-1	NA	NA	TRBV5-1
TGCAGCGTGGGGACAGGATCTTTTAGTGGCTACACCTTC	CSVGTGSFSGYTF	TRBJ1-2	few	TRBD1	TRBV29-1
TGTGCCAGCAGCCGGGACATCCAAGAGACCCAGTACTTC	CASSRDIQETQYF	TRBJ2-5	few	NA	TRBV7-9
TGCGCCAGCAGGGAATTAGCGGGATCTACAATGAGGCAGTTCTTC	CASRELAGSTMRQFF	TRBJ2-1	NA	TRBD2	TRBV4-1
TGTGCCAGCAGCTTATTGGGCCCTCCTAGCGGTCCGAACTTC	CASSLLGPPSGPNF	TRBJ2-4	few	TRBD2	TRBV7-2
TGCAGCGTCGTTAAGGGACAGGGGGATTCTGAAGCTTTCTTT	CSVVKGQGDSEAFF	TRBJ1-1	few	TRBD1	TRBV29-1
TGTGCCAGCACTAGATCCTCAGATACGCAGTATTTT	CASTRSSDTQYF	TRBJ2-3	few	NA	TRBV28
TGTGCCAGCAGTGGATTTTTGGGCGAGCAGTACTTC	CASSGFLGEQYF	TRBJ2-7	NA	NA	TRBV2
TGTGCCAGCAGCCTCAGACAGGGGCAAGAGACCCAGTACTTC	CASSLRQGQETQYF	TRBJ2-5	few	TRBD1	TRBV14
TGTGCCAGCAGTTTAACGGACAGGGTAACTAATGAAAAACTGTTTTTT	CASSLTDRVTNEKLFF	TRBJ1-4	NA	TRBD1	TRBV27
TGTGCCAGCAGAACCGGGACTAGCGTCGCCGGGGAGCTGTTTTTT	CASRTGTSVAGELFF	TRBJ2-2	few	TRBD2	TRBV27
TGTGCCTGGAGCGGGCAGGATGGAAACACCATATATTTT	CAWSGQDGNTIYF	TRBJ1-3	few	NA	TRBV30
TGTGCCTGGAGTGTACTAGCGGGGGCGGGGAATGAGCAGTTCTTC	CAWSVLAGAGNEQFF	TRBJ2-1	NA	TRBD2	TRBV30
TGTGCCTGGAGTCCACTATTGACAGGGCTGAACACTGAAGCTTTCTTT	CAWSPLLTGLNTEAFF	TRBJ1-1	few	TRBD1	TRBV30
TGTGCCAGCAGCTACCGAGTGGGGGGTGACACTGAAGCTTTCTTT	CASSYRVGGDTEAFF	TRBJ1-1	few	NA	TRBV14
TGTGCCAGCAGCTTATTCGGTCAGCCCCAGCATTTT	CASSLFGQPQHF	TRBJ1-5	few	NA	TRBV7-8
TGTGCCATCGGAGAGGGGGCTTCCTATCAGCCCCAGCATTTT	CAIGEGASYQPQHF	TRBJ1-5	few	TRBD1	TRBV28
TGTGCCGTGGGCGGGAGACTTGACTTCTCCTACAATGAGCAGTTCTTC	CAVGGRLDFSYNEQFF	TRBJ2-1	NA	TRBD2	TRBV19
TGTGCCAGCTCACCCGAGAACACCGGGGAGCTGTTTTTT	CASSPENTGELFF	TRBJ2-2	NA	NA	TRBV18